This T cell receptor (beta chain) appears in the sequencing data of a study of CD8+CD57+ T cells in acquired aplastic anemia. Study details: There were roughly 10 million reads, on average, for CD4+ cells from healthy donors.

Investigators profiled TCR beta VDJ and CDR3 from genomic DNA template. TCRdb analysed the reads with MiXCR anew, one entry per CDR3 protein. The sample contains 150,000 to 200,000 distinct CDR3 sequences, 55% to 75% of which appear only once. Sequenced material: sorted CD4+, CD8+, or CD8+CD57+ T cells (not recorded which) from PBMCs. This clonotype originated in a human donor in good health.

The CDR3: CATSDLTKADTEAFF. DNA for the CDR3: TGTGCCACCAGTGACCTAACTAAGGCGGACACTGAAGCTTTCTTT. The chain links TRBV24-1 to TRBJ1-1; no clear D. The germline gives CDR1 KGHDR, CDR2 SFDVKD. Trimming stripped 4 bases from V and 3 bases from J, with 14 bases between. The CDR3 sequence is 15 residues long.